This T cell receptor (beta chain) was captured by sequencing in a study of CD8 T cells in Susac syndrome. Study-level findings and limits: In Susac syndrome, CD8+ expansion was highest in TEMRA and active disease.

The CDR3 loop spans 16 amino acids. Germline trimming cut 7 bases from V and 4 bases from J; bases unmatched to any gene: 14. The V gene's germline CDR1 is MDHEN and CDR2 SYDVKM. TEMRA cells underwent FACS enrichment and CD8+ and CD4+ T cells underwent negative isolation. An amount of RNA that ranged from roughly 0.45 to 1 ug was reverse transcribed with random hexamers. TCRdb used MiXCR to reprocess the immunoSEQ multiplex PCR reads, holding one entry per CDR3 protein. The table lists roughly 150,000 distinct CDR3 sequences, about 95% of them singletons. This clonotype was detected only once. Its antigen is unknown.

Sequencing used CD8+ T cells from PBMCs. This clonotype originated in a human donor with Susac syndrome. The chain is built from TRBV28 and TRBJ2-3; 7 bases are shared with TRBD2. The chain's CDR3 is CASTLFGLRESDTQYF. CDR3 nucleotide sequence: TGTGCCAGCACCCTCTTCGGTTTGCGGGAGTCAGATACGCAGTATTTT.